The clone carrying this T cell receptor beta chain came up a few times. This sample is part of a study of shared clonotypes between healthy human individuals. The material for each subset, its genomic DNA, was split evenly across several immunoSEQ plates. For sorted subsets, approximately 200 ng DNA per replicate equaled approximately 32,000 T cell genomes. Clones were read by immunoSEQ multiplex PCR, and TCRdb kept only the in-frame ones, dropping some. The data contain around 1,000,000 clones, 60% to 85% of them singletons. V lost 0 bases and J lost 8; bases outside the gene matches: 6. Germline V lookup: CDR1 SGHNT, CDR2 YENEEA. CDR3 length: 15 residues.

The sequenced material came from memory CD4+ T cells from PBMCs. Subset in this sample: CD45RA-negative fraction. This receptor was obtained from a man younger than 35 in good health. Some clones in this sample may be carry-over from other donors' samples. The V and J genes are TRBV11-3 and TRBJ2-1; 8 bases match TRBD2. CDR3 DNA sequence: TGTGCCAGCAGCTTAGAAGCGGGAGACGACCATGAGCAGTTCTTC. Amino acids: CASSLEAGDDHEQFF.